This TCR beta chain is from a study of CD8 T cells in Susac syndrome. Reverse transcription of about 0.45 to 1 ug RNA was carried out with random hexamers. TCRdb called the immunoSEQ multiplex PCR reads again in MiXCR, with one record for every CDR3 protein. The data show approximately 220,000 distinct CDR3 sequences, approximately 95% seen once. The CD8+ and CD4+ T cells were isolated magnetically using a negative isolation approach, whereas the TEMRA cells were enriched by FACS. This clonotype showed up just a few times. The CDR3 runs to 13 residues. Germline V gives CDR1 MNHEY, CDR2 SVGAGI. The V end lost 2 bases, the J end lost 5 bases, and 9 bases lay between the germline ends.

The sequenced material came from CD4+ T cells from PBMCs. The rearrangement links TRBV6-5 to TRBJ2-5; D not resolved. This receptor was taken from a human donor with multiple sclerosis. CDR3 residues: CASSYGGLETQYF. The CDR3 DNA follows: TGTGCCAGCAGTTACGGTGGGCTGGAGACCCAGTACTTC.